The present T cell receptor beta chain was sequenced within a study of Graves' ophthalmopathy and Graves' hyperthyroidism listed by TCRdb under 2018. Concerning the study at large: Peripheral blood was collected at initial diagnosis, before any treatment. The study used TCR beta repertoire signatures to distinguish Graves' ophthalmopathy from Graves' hyperthyroidism and to predict progression to ophthalmopathy. In total, approximately 130 blood samples were TCR-sequenced: 40 to 45 ophthalmopathy, roughly 80 hyperthyroidism and approximately 17 hyperthyroidism-to-ophthalmopathy patients. To explore V-J signatures that separate ophthalmopathy from hyperthyroidism, a discovery set of 95 to 100 patients was enrolled, consisting of about 45 with ophthalmopathy and roughly 60 with stable hyperthyroidism. An independent validation cohort comprised some 18 hyperthyroidism patients and 17 patients who later progressed from hyperthyroidism to ophthalmopathy. In about six hyperthyroidism patients, the T-cell repertoires found in thyroid tissue were compared with those found in blood. Following sample collection, hyperthyroidism patients were given methimazole at a starting dose of 30 mg daily, and ophthalmopathy patients were given high-dose intravenous methylprednisolone. The 95 to 100 discovery patients were divided at random into training and test sets in a 7:3 ratio.

Beyond this particular receptor, the publication reports: Most of the expanded thyroid clonotypes with a frequency above 0.001 were also detected in blood, and it was suggested that the thyroid immune response may be reflected by blood repertoires. Sample size was not statistically predetermined, and group allocation was not concealed from the investigators. In validation, the model predicted ophthalmopathy progression with about 70% sensitivity and approximately 75% specificity; some 13 predicted patients were CT-confirmed with GO in a median of approximately 6.5 months. In cross-validation, the 13-signature model distinguished ophthalmopathy from stable hyperthyroidism with 87.88% sensitivity and 81% to 82% specificity, while in the test set the corresponding values were 80% and 75%.

For repertoire sequencing, TCR beta CDR3 regions were amplified from RNA transcripts. The first round was an RT-PCR using HTBI primers with the Qiagen OneStep RT-PCR kit, and this first round was followed by a second-round multiplex PCR, then size selection and purification. Sequencing of the libraries was carried out on an Illumina HiSeq2000 in paired-end mode with 100 bp reads. Per the authors' processing: Reads were processed with SOAPnuke, discarding reads with adapters, uncalled bases, mean Phred below 15, or no exact constant-primer or identifier match. COPE v1.2.5 was used to merge the high-quality paired reads. Unique nucleotide sequences were defined as clonotypes and aligned to IMGT TRB V, D and J references using MiTCR v1.1. Only V-J combinations with frequency above 0.0001 were analysed, covering about 99% of repertoires. For each V-J combination, a TCR clonal expansion and chaos score was defined as the ratio of F50 clonal expansion to chaos observed in the TCRdist matrix. Welch's t-statistics and random forest were used to reduce the features to around 13 V-J combinations, which were then used as input to a naive Bayes classifier. The similarity between thyroid and blood repertoires was quantified using the Morisita-Horn index. Clones were called with MiXCR by TCRdb after fastp trimmed the public reads at Q25, and only in-frame beta chains were retained. Under each unique CDR3 protein, matching rows form one entry showing the most common genes and DNA. Here the V and J calls rest on TCRdb's processing, not on the authors' analysis. This sample has 680,000 or so distinct CDR3 sequences in its table, and roughly 20% of those were observed once. The ten largest clonotypes hold 7.1% of the sample.

Hyperthyroidism was considered stable if no progression to ophthalmopathy occurred within 18 months of follow-up. Patients with hyperthyroidism were aged 18 to 65 years, had been newly diagnosed, and had a disease duration of less than 2 months. Patients were excluded if they had other autoimmune diseases, uncontrolled infections, pregnancy or lactation. Clinical symptoms, serum thyroxine, TRAb, thyroid ultrasound and orbital computed tomography formed the basis of the diagnosis. Using Ficoll-Paque density gradient centrifugation, PBMCs were isolated from 8.5 to 10 ml of fresh peripheral blood. Total RNA was extracted using Trizol reagent, and RNA quality was checked on an Agilent 2100 Bioanalyzer. This clonotype has more than one count but fewer than ten. Its cognate antigen has yet to be identified. Base qualities are not at hand, and no much larger clone is one base apart. The germline V gene encodes CDR1 GTSNPN and CDR2 SVGIG (reference sequence). Ends trimmed: V by 7 bases, J by 5 bases; bases unmatched to a gene: 6. The CDR3 measures 12 amino acids from cysteine to phenylalanine. Only the CDR3 DNA stays, 36 bases, in frame from base 1.

This receptor was identified in a woman younger than 35 with stable Graves' hyperthyroidism. Some clones in this sample may be carry-over from other donors' samples. Donor details come from another sample of the same person, matched by shared clones. The rearranged chain carries TRBV30 and TRBJ1-1, and 8 bases in between align with TRBD1. The sequenced sample was peripheral blood. The CDR3 region: CASHRGGTEAFF. DNA sequence: TGTGCCTCTCACAGGGGGGGGACTGAAGCTTTCTTT. Extended through the reference TRBV30 and TRBJ1-1 proteins, this CDR3 yields the full variable domain: SQTIHQWPATLVQPVGSPLSLECTVEGTSNPNLYWYRQAAGRGLQLLFYSVGIGQISSEVPQNLSASRPQDRQFILSSKKLLLSDSGFYLCASHRGGTEAFFGQGTRLTVV.